This TCR beta chain was profiled in a study of shared T cell receptors in the human thymus (dated by TCRdb to 2020 to 2022). About the full investigation: The study examined how the human thymus generates shared, self-reactive T-cell receptor alpha chains.

Libraries came from the immunoSEQ multiplex PCR assay. The table comes from immuneACCESS by way of TCRdb, which keeps in-frame sequences with V and J called. Part of the clones is missing from these tables; in studies checked, under half for an unresolved V gene and the rest for unknown reasons. Within this sample are hundreds of thousands of clones, with over 75% of them counted one time only. The ten largest clones capture 0.0095% to 0.011% of the sample. CDR1 and CDR2 are read off the germline V gene (reference sequence) as GTSNPN and SVGIG. Relative to germline, V is missing 7 bases and J is missing 6 bases, with 25 bases of the junction outside any gene match. There are 20 amino acids in the CDR3, from cysteine to phenylalanine inclusive. Only the CDR3 part of the read is kept: 60 bases, read in frame from the first base. On this clone: No antigen is known for it. No much larger clone exists at a distance of one base, and base qualities are not known.

The sample was also reused in another study, on human thymus T cells. The second study's paper adds: The donors were immunologically healthy infants in Finland who had open corrective cardiac surgery for congenital heart defects. Thymus tissue was obtained as surgical resects removed during corrective cardiac surgery. V and J gene segment usage appeared biased in both thymic and peripheral blood repertoires. According to the related research, thymic TCR repertoires were highly overlapping among unrelated individuals. The study characterized TCR alpha and beta repertoires from under 10 infant thymus samples and four related peripheral blood samples. Donor ages ranged from roughly 7 to 250 days, and the cohort comprised six male and a couple of female infants. After being mechanically released from the tissue, thymocytes were kept at -70 degrees C in pellets of 10-30 million cells. Genomic DNA was extracted from frozen cell pellets with a QIAsymphony instrument. TCRB and TCRAD loci were amplified from a standardized quantity of quality-controlled genomic DNA using the immunoSEQ multiplex PCR assay. The V(D)J region was spanned by amplicons of a length sufficient to cover the CDR3 and to identify V and J genes. The commercial immunoSEQ service was used to sequence amplicons on an Illumina platform. Corrections for primer bias and sequencing errors followed previously described methods, while TCRAD and TCRB definitions were based on the IMGT database. immunoSEQ Analyzer 3.0 and VDJTools were used for repertoire analysis, which covered basic statistics, V/J segment usage, diversity estimates, rarefaction and pairwise overlap. Chao1, ChaoE, Efron-Thisted, Shannon and inverse Simpson indices were used to estimate diversity, which was also estimated on datasets down-sampled to the smallest sample. Repertoire overlap was assessed by strict matching of CDR3 nucleotide sequence, V gene and J gene, and clustering was done by Jaccard-based multidimensional scaling. On average, thymus samples gave 750,000 to 950,000 unique TCRB clonotypes, whereas blood samples gave about 84,000.

The TCR originated in a boy under three years old with a congenital heart defect. Donor details come from another sample of the same person, matched by shared clones. The rearrangement joined TRBV30 to TRBJ2-1; TRBD2 agrees with 12 junctional bases. Sequenced material: thymocytes. CDR3 sequence: CASGGELAGGPFPGGNEQFF. The DNA reads TGTGCCTCAGGGGGTGAGCTAGCGGGAGGGCCTTTCCCCGGCGGCAATGAGCAGTTCTTC.